The next 22 T cell receptor beta chains were all read from a single sample in a study of tumour-infiltrating T cells in Burkitt lymphoma. Using immunoSEQ multiplex PCR, the repertoire was profiled, and TCRdb retains in-frame clones only, with some absent. The sample lists tens of thousands of clones; 31% were seen once. Sequencing was carried out using tumor tissue. All receptors come from a human donor with Burkitt lymphoma.

This clone came up a few times. J is TRBJ1-2 and V is TRBV10-3, with D unresolved. The germline CDR1 and CDR2 sequences are ENHRY and SYGVKD. The CDR3 has 13 amino acids. V was cut by 2 bases and J by 3 bases, with 7 bases left in between. The CDR3: CAISEDRDYGYTF. For the CDR3, the DNA is TGTGCCATCAGTGAGGATAGAGACTATGGCTACACCTTC.

V usage is TRBV29-1 and J usage is TRBJ2-2; TRBD1 matches 8 bases. The junction had 1 base not matched to a gene; V was cut back by 6 bases and J by 1 base. The CDR3 spans 13 residues. Germline loops: CDR1 SQVTM, CDR2 ANQGSEA. The CDR3 sequence is CSVGTGNTGELFF. The DNA of the CDR3 is TGCAGCGTGGGGACAGGGAACACCGGGGAGCTGTTTTTT.

The chain links TRBV7-2 to TRBJ1-2; 7 nucleotides align to TRBD1. CDR1 is SGHTA, CDR2 FQGNSA, per germline. The CDR3 is made up of 14 amino acids. V lost 4 bases and J lost 7; bases outside the gene matches: 9. The CDR3, as DNA: TGTGCCAGCAGCTCGCCCGGGACAGCCGTTGGCTACACCTTC. Its translation: CASSSPGTAVGYTF.

This clone was found a few times. CDR3: CASSLAGSKETQYF. In DNA, the CDR3 is TGTGCCAGCAGCTTGGCGGGCTCAAAAGAGACCCAGTACTTC. The chain uses TRBV5-4 and TRBJ2-5; unclear D gene. CDR3 length equals 14 residues. CDR1 and CDR2 from the germline V gene are SGHNT and YYREEE (reference sequence). With 0 bases removed from V and 3 bases from J, the gap between germline ends came to 9 bases. The variable domain in full, with the rest retrieved from reference TRBV5-4 and TRBJ2-5, is ETGVTQSPTHLIKTRGQQVTLRCSSQSGHNTVSWYQQALGQGPQFIFQYYREEENGRGNFPPRFSGLQFPNYSSELNVNALELDDSALYLCASSLAGSKETQYFGPGTRLLVL.

This clone came up a few times. Other DNA variants within this sample encode the same CDR3. The V and J genes are TRBV5-1 and TRBJ1-6; a weak D match, TRBD1 (5 bases). CDR3 length: 15 residues. With 1 base removed from V and 10 bases from J, the gap between germline ends came to 15 bases. CDR1 is SGHRS and CDR2 is YFSETQ in the germline V gene. Written as DNA, the CDR3 is TGCGCCAGCAGCTTGAAGGGGCAGGGCGGCTCACCCCTCCACTTT. It translates to CASSLKGQGGSPLHF.

This rearrangement joins TRBV2 to TRBJ2-1; 13 bases agree with TRBD2. The CDR3 is 14 amino acids. V was pared by 9 bases and J by 5 bases, with 4 bases of the junction left unmatched. Germline-derived CDR1 and CDR2 are SNHLY and FYNNEI. CDR3 DNA sequence: TGTGCCAGTCGGACTAGCGGGGGCCACAATGAGCAGTTCTTC. Encoded protein: CASRTSGGHNEQFF.

The chain carries TRBV25-1 and TRBJ2-7, with D perhaps TRBD2 (6 bases). The germline V and J ends were trimmed by 7 bases and 4 bases, with 11 bases remaining between them. Germline V CDR1 and CDR2: MGHDK, SYGVNS. CDR3 length: 12 residues. The CDR3: CASKLGGYEQYF. The CDR3 DNA is TGTGCCAGCAAATTGGGGGGTTACGAGCAGTACTTC.

This chain uses TRBV2 with TRBJ2-2, with D unclear. V lost 1 base and J 8 bases, leaving 5 bases between the germline ends. The CDR3 consists of 12 residues. Germline V CDR1 and CDR2: SNHLY, FYNNEI. The chain's CDR3 is CASSEGLGELFF. The CDR3 DNA reads TGTGCCAGCAGTGAAGGTTTGGGGGAGCTGTTTTTT.

This clone was detected only a few times. The chain has TRBV18 and TRBJ1-2, with TRBD1 matching 8 bases. The V and J ends lost 3 bases and 4 bases, in that order; junction bases with no gene match: 4. The germline gives CDR1 KGHSH, CDR2 LQKENI. This CDR3 has 14 residues. CDR3 in DNA: TGTGCCAGCTCACCTAGACAGGGGATCTATGGCTACACCTTC. This sequence encodes CASSPRQGIYGYTF.

The rearrangement links TRBV18 to TRBJ2-7; D might be TRBD1 (5 bases). V was trimmed by 2 bases and J by 1 base, leaving 15 bases between them. CDR1 is KGHSH, CDR2 LQKENI, per germline. The CDR3 consists of 16 residues. Here the CDR3 DNA reads TGTGCCAGCTCACCAGCTATGAGACAGAGATCCTACGAGCAGTACTTC. Translating it yields CASSPAMRQRSYEQYF.

This clone has more than one count but fewer than ten. This chain links TRBV6-5 with TRBJ2-6, with TRBD1 matching over 7 bases. The CDR3 covers 14 residues. CDR1 is MNHEY, CDR2 SVGAGI, per germline. After removal of 5 bases from V and 6 bases from J, the junction contained 4 bases not matched to a gene. CDR3 amino acids: CASSRQGAANVLTF. In DNA, the CDR3 is TGTGCCAGCAGTCGACAGGGCGCGGCCAACGTCCTGACTTTC.

This chain connects TRBV18 to TRBJ2-1; weak D call: TRBD1 (7 bases). This CDR3 has 16 residues. From germline, CDR1 is KGHSH and CDR2 LQKENI. The V end lost 3 bases, the J end lost 2 bases, and 14 bases lay between the germline ends. CDR3 loop: CASSPEGQSAYNEQFF. In nucleotides, the CDR3 is TGTGCCAGCTCACCGGAGGGACAGTCGGCCTACAATGAGCAGTTCTTC.

This chain joins TRBV5-6 and TRBJ2-7, with 11 bases matching TRBD1. Germline lookup yields CDR1 SGHDT and CDR2 YYEEEE. The length of the CDR3 is 15 residues. Losses at the gene ends were 0 bases for V and 7 bases for J; bases not matched to a gene: 6. The chain's CDR3 is CASSLGGQGAREQYF. CDR3 nucleotide sequence: TGTGCCAGCAGCTTGGGAGGACAGGGGGCGAGGGAGCAGTACTTC.

This clone was observed a handful of times. The chain links TRBV5-4 to TRBJ2-5; maybe TRBD1 (5 bases). This CDR3 comprises 16 residues. Trimming removed 4 bases at V and 5 bases at J, with 21 bases between. CDR1 and CDR2 from the germline V gene are SGHNT and YYREEE (reference sequence). Here the CDR3 reads CASSHLGVGDWETQYF. CDR3 DNA sequence: TGTGCCAGCAGCCACTTAGGCGTAGGGGATTGGGAGACCCAGTACTTC.

In its sample, this clone was seen a few times. V and J are TRBV4-1 and TRBJ2-7, with a possible D match to TRBD1 (5 bases). Per germline, CDR1 MGHRA and CDR2 YSYEKL. The CDR3 has 16 amino acids. Trimming stripped 4 bases from V and 0 bases from J, with 16 bases between. DNA for the CDR3: TGCGCCAGCAGCCTTTCTGAAGGGGCTAGCTCCTACGAGCAGTACTTC. Its translation is CASSLSEGASSYEQYF.

V and J are TRBV19 and TRBJ2-3, with D uncertain. The CDR3 extends over 12 amino acids. Per the germline V gene, CDR1 is LNHDA and CDR2 is SQIVND (reference sequence). Trimming left V 3 bases short and J 4 bases short, with 5 bases between. The CDR3 coding sequence is TGTGCCAGTAGTATTATATCAGATACGCAGTATTTT. It translates to CASSIISDTQYF.

The chain employs TRBV7-9 and TRBJ1-2; 7 nucleotides agree with TRBD1. The CDR3 loop spans 15 amino acids. The ends lost 5 bases at V and 8 bases at J; junction bases unmatched: 14. Germline CDR1 reads SEHNR; CDR2 reads FQNEAQ (reference sequence). The CDR3 sequence: CASSTRGQILGGYTF. In DNA form, the CDR3 reads TGTGCCAGCAGCACTCGGGGACAGATCTTAGGAGGCTACACCTTC.

The chain combines TRBV27 with TRBJ1-4; no clear D. The V end was cut by 10 bases, the J end by 7 bases, with 16 bases between. Germline V gene data show CDR1 as MNHEY and CDR2 as SMNVEV (reference sequence). This CDR3 comprises 13 residues. The CDR3 DNA reads as TGTGCCACCAAGTTCCTATCCGGTGAAAAACTGTTTTTT. This encodes CATKFLSGEKLFF. Full variable domain (outside the CDR3, taken from reference TRBV27 and TRBJ1-4): EAQVTQNPRYLITVTGKKLTVTCSQNMNHEYMSWYRQDPGLGLRQIYYSMNVEVTDKGDVPEGYKVSRKEKRNFPLILESPSPNQTSLYFCATKFLSGEKLFFGSGTQLSVL.

V gene TRBV15 combines with J gene TRBJ1-5, with D uncertain. Germline V gene lookup returns CDR1 LNHNV and CDR2 YYDKDF (reference sequence). There are 12 residues in the CDR3. V was cut by 0 bases and J by 6 bases, with 3 bases left in between. DNA of the CDR3: TGTGCCACCAGCAGAGATCTTCAGCCCCAGCATTTT. Its translation is CATSRDLQPQHF.

This clone has a single count. The chain uses TRBV19 and TRBJ1-3; maybe TRBD1 (5 bases). Trimming removed 5 bases from V and 3 bases from J, with 14 bases in between. The CDR3 has 15 amino acids. CDR1 and CDR2 (germline): LNHDA, SQIVND (reference sequence). In DNA form, the CDR3 reads TGTGCCAGTAGTCCCGCCGCAGGGATTGGAAACACCATATATTTT. It translates to CASSPAAGIGNTIYF.

This clone was counted only a few times. The chain combines TRBV4-1 with TRBJ2-3; 9 nucleotides align to TRBD1. Germline V gene sequence: CDR1 MGHRA, CDR2 YSYEKL. The ends lost 4 bases at V and 3 bases at J; junction bases unmatched: 2. The CDR3 is made up of 14 amino acids. The CDR3 loop reads CASSRTGETDTQYF. The DNA of the CDR3 is TGCGCCAGCAGCCGGACAGGGGAGACAGATACGCAGTATTTT.

This clone came up a few times. The V call is TRBV30, the J call TRBJ2-3, with TRBD1 matching 8 bases. The CDR3 totals 19 residues. Germline V gives CDR1 GTSNPN, CDR2 SVGIG (reference sequence). The trim removed 4 bases at V and 6 bases at J, leaving 24 bases unmatched. The CDR3 sequence: CAWTKGPFRPGGAKDTQYF. CDR3 bases: TGTGCCTGGACAAAGGGGCCTTTCCGCCCAGGGGGCGCTAAGGATACGCAGTATTTT.